This TCR beta chain was retrieved from a study of Tregs in tolerant kidney transplant recipients. Study conclusions and caveats: Changing PCR primers prevented nucleotide comparison between some patients' samples. In tolerant patients, donor-specific Tregs outgrew total Tregs, suggesting antigen-driven expansion.

Remarks on this clone: The antigen is not known.

Sequencing used immunoSEQ multiplex PCR; TCRdb keeps in-frame clones, though not all of them. The sample yields about 110,000 clones, around 89% seen once. Unstimulated regulatory T cells (CD4+CD25+CD127-), CD4+CD25- non-regulatory cells, CD4 and CD8 cells were FACS-sorted from thawed PBMCs. Germline values: CDR1 ENHRY, CDR2 SYGVKD. Deletions cut 7 bases from V and 2 bases from J, with 15 bases between. CDR3 length equals 16 residues. The chain uses TRBV10-3 and TRBJ2-6; tentative D call: TRBD1 (6 bases). Sequenced material: CD4+ T cells from blood, taken before the transplant. This TCR was recovered from a human donor who received a combined kidney and bone marrow transplant. The CDR3 sequence: CAITQGLQPGANVLTF. The CDR3 DNA follows: TGTGCCATCACCCAGGGGCTACAACCTGGGGCCAACGTCCTGACTTTC.